What follows is one T cell receptor beta chain and its context. The source of the sample is a study of cytomegalovirus exposure and HLA in healthy donors. PCR involved 60 Vbeta and 13 Jbeta primers. The method was immunoSEQ multiplex PCR; TCRdb's version includes in-frame clones alone and lacks a portion of them. The top ten hold approximately 4% of the sample, which has about 130,000 clones, approximately 84% seen once. The ends lost 3 bases at V and 6 bases at J; junction bases unmatched: 2. This CDR3 has 14 amino acids. Germline loops: CDR1 MRHNA, CDR2 SNTAGT. The chain employs TRBV6-4 and TRBJ2-1, with TRBD2 matching 10 bases. Sequencing was carried out using PBMCs. This clonotype was obtained from a man aged 18 to 35 in good health and CMV-seropositive. CDR3 residues: CASSELAGSNEQFF. CDR3 in DNA: TGTGCCAGCAGTGAACTAGCGGGAAGCAATGAGCAGTTCTTC.